A single T cell receptor (beta chain) is shown here with its context. Using immunoSEQ multiplex PCR, the repertoire was profiled, and TCRdb retains in-frame clones only, with some absent. The top ten clones hold over 4.5% of a sample with 390,000 or so clones, around 83% of them seen once. These data belong to a study of blood T cell repertoires in COVID-19. Whole-study context: In each case, the material was cDNA or gDNA derived from T cells, B-cell-depleted T cells, or PBMCs.

Clinical history reported by participants formed the basis on which cohorts were assigned. In germline, CDR1 is SGHRS, CDR2 YFSETQ. CDR3 length equals 13 residues. J lost 6 bases, V lost 3 bases, and 1 base had no gene match. The TCR originated in a woman in her forties or fifties who had recovered from COVID-19. Material for sequencing was PBMCs or T cells enriched from blood (not recorded which). The chain couples TRBV5-1 to TRBJ1-2; 11 positions agree with TRBD1. The CDR3 region has the DNA TGCGCCAGCAGCTGGGACAGGGGGAATGGCTACACCTTC. Translating it yields CASSWDRGNGYTF.